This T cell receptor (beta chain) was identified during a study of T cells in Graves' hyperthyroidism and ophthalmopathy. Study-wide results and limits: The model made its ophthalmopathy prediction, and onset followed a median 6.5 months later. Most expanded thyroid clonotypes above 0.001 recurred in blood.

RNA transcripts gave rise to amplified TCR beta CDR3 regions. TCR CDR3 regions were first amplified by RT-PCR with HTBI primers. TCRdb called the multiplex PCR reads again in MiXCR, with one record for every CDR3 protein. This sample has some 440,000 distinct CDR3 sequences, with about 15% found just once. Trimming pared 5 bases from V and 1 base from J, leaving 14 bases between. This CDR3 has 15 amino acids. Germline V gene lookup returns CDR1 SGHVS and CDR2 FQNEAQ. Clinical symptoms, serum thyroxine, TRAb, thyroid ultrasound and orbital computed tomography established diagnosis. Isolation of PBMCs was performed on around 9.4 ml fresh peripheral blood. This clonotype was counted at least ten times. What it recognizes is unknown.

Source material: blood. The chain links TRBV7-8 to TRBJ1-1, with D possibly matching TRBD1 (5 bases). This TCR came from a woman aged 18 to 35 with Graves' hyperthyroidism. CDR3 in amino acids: CASSLRGGQNTEAFF. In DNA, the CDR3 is TGTGCCAGCAGCCTCCGGGGAGGACAGAACACTGAAGCTTTCTTT. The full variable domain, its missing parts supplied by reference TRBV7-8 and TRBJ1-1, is GAGVSQSPRYKVAKRGQDVALRCDPISGHVSLFWYQQALGQGPEFLTYFQNEAQLDKSGLPSDRFFAERPEGSVSTLKIQRTQQEDSAVYLCASSLRGGQNTEAFFGQGTRLTVV.